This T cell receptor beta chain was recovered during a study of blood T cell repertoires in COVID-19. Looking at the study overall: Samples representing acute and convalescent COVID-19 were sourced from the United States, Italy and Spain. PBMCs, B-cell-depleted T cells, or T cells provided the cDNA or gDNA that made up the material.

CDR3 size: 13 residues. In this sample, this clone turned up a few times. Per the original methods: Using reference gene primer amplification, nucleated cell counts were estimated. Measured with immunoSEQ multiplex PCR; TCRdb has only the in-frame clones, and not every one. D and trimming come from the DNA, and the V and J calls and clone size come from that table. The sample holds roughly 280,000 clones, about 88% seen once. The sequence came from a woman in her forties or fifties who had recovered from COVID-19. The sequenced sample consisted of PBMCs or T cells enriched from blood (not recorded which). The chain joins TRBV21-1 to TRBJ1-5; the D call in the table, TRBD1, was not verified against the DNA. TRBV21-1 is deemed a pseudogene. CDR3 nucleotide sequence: TGTGCCAGCAACCTACAGGGGACTCAGCCCCAGCATTTT. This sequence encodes CASNLQGTQPQHF.